This T cell receptor (beta chain) is drawn from a study of blood T cell repertoires in COVID-19. Clones were read by immunoSEQ multiplex PCR, and TCRdb kept only the in-frame ones, dropping some. This sample yields roughly 200,000 clones, of which about four fifths are seen a single time; about 5.3% belongs to the top ten. The receptor was isolated from a woman aged 50 to 60 who had been exposed to COVID-19. Specimen: PBMCs or T cells enriched from blood (not recorded which).

CDR3 coding DNA: TGTGCCAGCTCATTCCTCCTATCTGAAGCTTTCTTT. It encodes CASSFLLSEAFF. The chain carries TRBV18 and TRBJ1-1; the D is unclear. Trimming took 5 bases from V and 6 from J, leaving 10 bases between them. CDR1 and CDR2 from the germline V gene are KGHSH and LQKENI. CDR3 length equals 12 residues.